These T cell receptor beta chains were read from a single sample in a study of blood T cell repertoires in COVID-19. Data came from immunoSEQ multiplex PCR; TCRdb stores just in-frame clones and leaves some out. The sample gives fewer than 120,000 clones, around 80% of which show up once; 3% to 4.5% is in the top ten. Specimen: peripheral blood. These receptors originate from a woman aged 80 or over with acute or convalescent COVID-19. Each CDR3 is given with its conserved first and last residue. D genes are given only for firm matches. The size field is filled for only some rows; it gives once, few, many or a size class.

j_call	d_call	v_call	clone_size	cdr3_aa	cdr3_nt
TRBJ1-5	TRBD1	TRBV19	-	CASSIDGTGRNQPQHF	TGTGCCAGTAGTATAGATGGGACAGGGAGAAATCAGCCCCAGCATTTT
TRBJ2-5	TRBD2	TRBV5-4	-	CASRPAMTSRETQYF	TGTGCCAGCAGACCAGCCATGACTAGCAGAGAGACCCAGTACTTC
TRBJ1-2	-	TRBV28	-	CASRPAHWQGGGYTF	TGTGCCAGCAGGCCCGCCCATTGGCAGGGCGGAGGCTACACCTTC
TRBJ1-6	TRBD1	TRBV5-1	-	CASSSGQGNSPLHF	TGCGCCAGCAGCTCTGGACAGGGTAATTCACCCCTCCACTTT
TRBJ2-1	TRBD2	TRBV9	-	CASSVEREGYNEQFF	TGTGCCAGCAGCGTAGAGAGGGAGGGCTACAATGAGCAGTTCTTC
TRBJ1-4	-	TRBV10-3	-	CAISEGILGEKLFF	TGTGCCATCAGTGAGGGCATACTGGGCGAAAAACTGTTTTTT
TRBJ2-5	TRBD2	TRBV28	-	CASRPGGDRETQYF	TGTGCCAGCAGACCCGGGGGGGATAGAGAGACCCAGTACTTC
TRBJ2-5	-	TRBV15	-	CATSSEPDRGTQYF	TGTGCCACCAGCAGCGAACCAGACCGAGGGACCCAGTACTTC
TRBJ1-1	-	TRBV6-5	few	CASSPLGKNTEAFF	TGTGCCAGCAGTCCCCTTGGCAAGAACACTGAAGCTTTCTTT
TRBJ1-1	-	TRBV5-1	-	CASSASISKNTEAFF	TGCGCCAGCAGCGCTAGTATCTCTAAGAACACTGAAGCTTTCTTT
TRBJ2-3	TRBD2	TRBV18	-	CASSPPYGTSGRAVDTQYF	TGTGCCAGCTCACCACCGTACGGGACTAGCGGGAGGGCCGTAGATACGCAGTATTTT
TRBJ2-1	TRBD2	TRBV28	-	CASSSYSGTSGRVIYNEQFF	TGTGCCAGCAGTTCTTACTCAGGGACTAGCGGGCGGGTTATATACAATGAGCAGTTCTTC
TRBJ2-7	-	TRBV2	-	CASSGGSALSYEQYF	TGTGCCAGCAGTGGAGGGTCAGCTCTCTCCTACGAGCAGTACTTC
TRBJ2-7	TRBD1	TRBV19	once	CASSTNSPGQGYEQYF	TGTGCCAGTAGTACGAACTCCCCGGGACAGGGCTACGAGCAGTACTTC
TRBJ2-1	TRBD2	TRBV12-3/TRBV12-4	-	CASRTSGDNEQFF	TGTGCCAGCAGGACTAGCGGCGACAATGAGCAGTTCTTC
TRBJ2-7	-	TRBV11-2	-	CASSQRQASYEQYF	TGTGCCAGCAGCCAAAGACAGGCCTCCTACGAGCAGTACTTC